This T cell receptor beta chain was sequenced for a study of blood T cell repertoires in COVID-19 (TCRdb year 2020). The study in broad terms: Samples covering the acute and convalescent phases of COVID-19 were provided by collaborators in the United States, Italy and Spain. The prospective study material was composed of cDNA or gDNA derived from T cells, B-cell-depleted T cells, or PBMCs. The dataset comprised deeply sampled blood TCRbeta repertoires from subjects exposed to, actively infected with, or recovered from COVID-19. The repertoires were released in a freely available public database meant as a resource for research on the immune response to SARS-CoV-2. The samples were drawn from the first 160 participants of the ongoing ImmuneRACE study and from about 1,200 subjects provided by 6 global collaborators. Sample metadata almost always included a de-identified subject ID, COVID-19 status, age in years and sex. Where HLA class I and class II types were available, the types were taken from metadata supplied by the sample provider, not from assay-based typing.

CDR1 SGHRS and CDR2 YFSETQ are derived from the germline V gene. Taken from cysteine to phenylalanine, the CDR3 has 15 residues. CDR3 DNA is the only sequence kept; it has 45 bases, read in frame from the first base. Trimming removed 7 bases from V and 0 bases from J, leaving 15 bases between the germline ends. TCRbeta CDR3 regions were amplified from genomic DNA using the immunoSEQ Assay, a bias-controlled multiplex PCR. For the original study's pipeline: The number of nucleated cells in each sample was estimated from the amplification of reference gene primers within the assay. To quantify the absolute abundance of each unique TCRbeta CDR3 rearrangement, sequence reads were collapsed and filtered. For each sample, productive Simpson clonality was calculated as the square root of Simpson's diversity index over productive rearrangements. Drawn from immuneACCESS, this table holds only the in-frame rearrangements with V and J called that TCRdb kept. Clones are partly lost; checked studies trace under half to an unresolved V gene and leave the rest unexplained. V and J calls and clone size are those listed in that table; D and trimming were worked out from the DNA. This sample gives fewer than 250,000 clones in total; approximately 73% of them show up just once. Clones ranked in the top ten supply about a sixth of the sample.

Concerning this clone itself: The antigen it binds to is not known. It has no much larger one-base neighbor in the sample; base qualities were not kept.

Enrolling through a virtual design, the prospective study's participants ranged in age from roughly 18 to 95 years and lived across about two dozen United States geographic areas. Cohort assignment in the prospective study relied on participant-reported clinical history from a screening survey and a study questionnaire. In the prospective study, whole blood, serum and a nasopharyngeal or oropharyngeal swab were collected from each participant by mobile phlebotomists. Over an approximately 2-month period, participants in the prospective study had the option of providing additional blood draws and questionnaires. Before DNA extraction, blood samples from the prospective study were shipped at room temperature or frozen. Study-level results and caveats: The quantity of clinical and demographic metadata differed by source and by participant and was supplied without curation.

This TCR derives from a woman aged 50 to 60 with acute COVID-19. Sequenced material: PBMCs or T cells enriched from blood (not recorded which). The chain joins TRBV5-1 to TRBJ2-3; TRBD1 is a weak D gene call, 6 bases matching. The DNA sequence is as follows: TGCGCCAGCTCCGGGCAGGGGCAAAGCACAGATACGCAGTATTTT. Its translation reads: CASSGQGQSTDTQYF.